Reported below is one T cell receptor beta chain. Under the authors' procedure: Clinicopathological groups differed in CDR3, with these differences serving to build a distant-metastasis classifier for papillary thyroid cancer. MiXCR reprocessed the PCR reads for TCRdb. Here the V and J calls rest on TCRdb's processing, not on the authors' analysis. The sample contains tens of thousands of clones, approximately 31% of which appear only once. CDR3 length: 16 amino acids. Germline V gene lookup returns CDR1 SGHNT and CDR2 YYREEE (reference sequence). V gave up 3 bases and J gave up 9 bases; unmatched junction bases: 11. No treatment had been given to any patient before thyroid surgery. The sample is drawn from a study of metastatic and nonmetastatic thyroid tumors.

The chain carries TRBV5-4 and TRBJ2-1; 11 bases agree with TRBD1. The TCR originated in a female donor with papillary thyroid cancer or a benign thyroid nodule (not recorded which). Some clones in this sample may be carry-over from other donors' samples. The sequenced sample consisted of blood. CDR3 in amino acids: CASSSGVGTGGSEQFF. The DNA of the CDR3 is TGTGCCAGCAGCTCGGGAGTCGGGACAGGGGGTAGTGAGCAGTTCTTC.